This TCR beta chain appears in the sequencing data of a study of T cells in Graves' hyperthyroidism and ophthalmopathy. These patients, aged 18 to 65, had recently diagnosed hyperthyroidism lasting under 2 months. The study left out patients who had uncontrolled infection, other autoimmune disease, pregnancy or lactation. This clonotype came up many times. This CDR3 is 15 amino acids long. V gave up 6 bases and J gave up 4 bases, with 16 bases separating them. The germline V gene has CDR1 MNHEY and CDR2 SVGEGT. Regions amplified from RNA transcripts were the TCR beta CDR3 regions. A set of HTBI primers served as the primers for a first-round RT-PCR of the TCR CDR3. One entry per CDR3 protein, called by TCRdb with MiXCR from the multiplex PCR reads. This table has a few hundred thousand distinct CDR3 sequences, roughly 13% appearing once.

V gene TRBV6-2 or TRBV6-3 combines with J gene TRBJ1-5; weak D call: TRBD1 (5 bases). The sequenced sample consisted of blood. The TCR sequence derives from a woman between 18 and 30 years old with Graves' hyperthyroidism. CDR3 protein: CASRRLGGPNQPQHF. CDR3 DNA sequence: TGTGCCAGCAGGAGGTTGGGGGGACCTAATCAGCCCCAGCATTTT.